This TCR beta chain was observed in a study of cytomegalovirus exposure and HLA in healthy donors. The study ran its PCR with 60 Vbeta and 13 Jbeta primers. Assay: immunoSEQ multiplex PCR; the TCRdb copy retains only in-frame clones and omits some. The sample has some 110,000 clones. Healthy bone marrow donors made up the donors. This CDR3 comprises 17 residues. The J segment lost 0 bases and the V segment lost 5 bases, leaving 7 bases of the junction unmatched. Germline values: CDR1 SGHTA, CDR2 FQGNSA. Sequencing was done on a sample of PBMCs. This sequence joins TRBV7-2 and TRBJ2-6; 7 bases map to TRBD2. The clonotype originates from a man between 18 and 29 years old in good health and CMV-seronegative. CDR3 sequence (DNA): TGTGCCAGCAGCCCTAGCGGACTGTACTCTGGGGCCAACGTCCTGACTTTC. Translated, it gives CASSPSGLYSGANVLTF.